This TCR beta chain was captured by sequencing in a study of blood T cell repertoires in COVID-19. Study information: From the United States, Italy and Spain came samples of acute and convalescent COVID-19.

The V gene end was trimmed by 5 bases and the J gene end by 0 bases; junction bases not matched to a gene: 8. The CDR3 extends over 16 amino acids. From germline, CDR1 is SGHAT and CDR2 FQNNGV. Only in-frame clones appear in the TCRdb table, and some are missing; sequencing was by immunoSEQ multiplex PCR. The sample has roughly 130,000 clones; about four fifths are singletons. Sequenced material: peripheral blood. This sequence was found in a woman aged 55-69 years with acute or convalescent COVID-19. The genes are TRBV11-2 and TRBJ1-1; 8 bases align to TRBD1. For the CDR3, the DNA is TGTGCCAGCAGCCGAACGACAGGGGCTTTGAACACTGAAGCTTTCTTT. Its translation is CASSRTTGALNTEAFF.